Following are 5 T cell receptor beta chains from one sample sequenced in a study of blood T cells in healthy people across ages. Sample-barcoded 5' priming and a J-beta primer mix drove a second PCR of 7 to 11 cycles. From the 5' RACE reads, TCRdb called clonotypes with MiXCR, one entry per CDR3 protein. The sample records 750,000 to 950,000 distinct CDR3 sequences, just under 30% being singletons. This sample also appeared in a second study, on T cells of mothers and their children.

Source material: blood. Receptors were obtained from a middle-aged woman in good health.

Turning to this clonotype: A much larger clone lies one base from this, so it may be a read error. The chain links TRBV29-1 to TRBJ2-7; 7 positions agree with TRBD2. Germline V gene data show CDR1 as SQVTM and CDR2 as ANQGSEA. The CDR3 has 14 amino acids. Trimming cost V 3 bases and J 7 bases; bases outside gene matches: 12. CDR3 protein: CSVDFYGGSNEQYF. CDR3 in DNA: TGCAGCGTTGACTTCTACGGGGGGAGCAATGAGCAGTACTTC.

The chain links TRBV7-9 to TRBJ1-1; possibly TRBD1 for D (6 bases). The V and J ends lost 3 bases and 6 bases respectively, with 20 bases between them. This CDR3 contains 16 residues. The germline CDR1 and CDR2 sequences are SEHNR and FQNEAQ (reference sequence). CDR3 sequence reads: CASSLGPGGRIAEAFF. The CDR3 nucleotides are TGTGCCAGCAGCTTGGGCCCCGGGGGGCGGATTGCTGAAGCTTTCTTT. Combining the CDR3 with reference TRBV7-9 and TRBJ1-1 gives the whole variable domain DTGVSQNPRHKITKRGQNVTFRCDPISEHNRLYWYRQTLGQGPEFLTYFQNEAQLEKSRLLSDRFSAERPKGSFSTLEIQRTEQGDSAMYLCASSLGPGGRIAEAFFGQGTRLTVV.

This rearrangement joins TRBV14 to TRBJ2-1; 10 positions agree with TRBD2. The germline gives CDR1 SGHDN, CDR2 FVKESK. V dropped 5 bases and J dropped 3; count of bases not matched to a gene: 10. The CDR3 is 17 residues long. This CDR3 is CASSGWGSGGRYNEQFF. The CDR3 DNA reads TGTGCCAGCAGCGGCTGGGGTAGCGGGGGGCGCTACAATGAGCAGTTCTTC.

This clonotype was picked up many times. The V gene is TRBV20-1, the J gene TRBJ1-2; 9 nucleotides match TRBD1. The CDR3 is made up of 13 amino acids. Germline V gene lookup returns CDR1 DFQATT and CDR2 SNEGSKA (reference sequence). The ends lost 6 bases at V and 8 bases at J; junction bases unmatched: 10. Written as DNA, the CDR3 is TGCAGTGCCGGCCCGGGACAGGGATCCGGCTACACCTTC. As protein: CSAGPGQGSGYTF.

This clonotype appeared a few times. The chain recombines TRBV7-6 with TRBJ2-1; 9 nucleotides match TRBD1. This CDR3 region has 17 residues. CDR1 is SGHVS, CDR2 FNYEAQ, per germline. The trim removed 5 bases at V and 7 bases at J, leaving 15 bases unmatched. The CDR3 DNA follows: TGTGCCAGCAGCGACCGGTACCGGGGACAGGGTTGGAATGAGCAGTTCTTC. Encoded protein: CASSDRYRGQGWNEQFF. Complete variable domain (other parts from reference TRBV7-6 and TRBJ2-1): GAGVSQSPRYKVTKRGQDVALRCDPISGHVSLYWYRQALGQGPEFLTYFNYEAQQDKSGLPNDRFSAERPEGSISTLTIQRTEQRDSAMYRCASSDRYRGQGWNEQFFGPGTRLTVL.